This T cell receptor beta chain was retrieved from a study of response to subunit inactivated influenza vaccine. This clonotype was picked up a small number of times. Antigen: not known. Study-wide points: The authors suggested that every seasonal influenza vaccination recruits few new T cells.

MiXCR was run by TCRdb on the RT-PCR reads, yielding one entry per CDR3 protein. The table has under 200,000 distinct CDR3 sequences, 10% to 15% seen once. V was trimmed by 2 bases and J by 0 bases, leaving 8 bases between them. The CDR3 has 15 residues. Germline-derived CDR1 and CDR2 are KGHSH and LQKENI. These same data were also listed under a study on T cells expressing NK-cell markers. From that report: TCR beta cDNA was made by 5'RACE template switching with UMIs. HCMV serostatus: most of the eight sequenced donors positive, one negative. In several experiments, an anti-gamma-delta TCR antibody restricted sorting to alpha-beta TCR T cells. These clonotypes also led the CD3+CD56-NKG2C+ fraction in several donors.

The receptor was isolated from a man aged 45 to 65 who received an inactivated influenza vaccine. Sequences were derived from CD8+ T cells sorted from PBMCs, sampled less than 13 days after vaccination. The chain carries TRBV18 and TRBJ2-1; perhaps TRBD2 as D (6 bases). The DNA for the CDR3 is TGTGCCAGCTCACCATGGGGAGGCTCCTACAATGAGCAGTTCTTC. Translating it yields CASSPWGGSYNEQFF.